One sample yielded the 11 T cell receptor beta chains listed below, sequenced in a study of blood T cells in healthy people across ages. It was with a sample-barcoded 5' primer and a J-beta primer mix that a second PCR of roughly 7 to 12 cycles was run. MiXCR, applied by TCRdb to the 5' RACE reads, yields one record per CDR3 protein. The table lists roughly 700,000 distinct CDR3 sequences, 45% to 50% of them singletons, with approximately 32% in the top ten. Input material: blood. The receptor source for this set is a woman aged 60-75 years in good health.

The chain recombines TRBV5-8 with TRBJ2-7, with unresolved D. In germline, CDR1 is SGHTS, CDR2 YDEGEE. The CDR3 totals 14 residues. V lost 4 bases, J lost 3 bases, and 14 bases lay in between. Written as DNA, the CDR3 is TGTGCCAGCAGCGCCGCCGGGTCCTACTACGAGCAGTACTTC. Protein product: CASSAAGSYYEQYF.

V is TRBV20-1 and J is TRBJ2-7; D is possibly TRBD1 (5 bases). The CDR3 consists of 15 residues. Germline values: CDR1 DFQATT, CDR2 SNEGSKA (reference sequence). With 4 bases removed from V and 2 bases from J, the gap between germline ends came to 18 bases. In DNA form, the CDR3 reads TGCAGTGCTACCGACAGCGCACGAGAGACCTACGAGCAGTACTTC. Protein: CSATDSARETYEQYF.

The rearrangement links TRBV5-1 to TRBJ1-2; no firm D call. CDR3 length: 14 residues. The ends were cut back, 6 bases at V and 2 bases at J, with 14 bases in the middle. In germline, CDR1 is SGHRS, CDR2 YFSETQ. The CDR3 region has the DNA TGCGCCAGCACCCTTACTCCAGCAAACTATGGCTACACCTTC. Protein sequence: CASTLTPANYGYTF.

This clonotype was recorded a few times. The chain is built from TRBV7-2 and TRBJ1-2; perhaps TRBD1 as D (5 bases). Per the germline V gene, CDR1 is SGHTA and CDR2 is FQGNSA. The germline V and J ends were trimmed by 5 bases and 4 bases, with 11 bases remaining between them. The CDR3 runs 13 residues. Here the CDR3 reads CASSPIRGYGYTF. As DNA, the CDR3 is TGTGCCAGCAGCCCCATTAGGGGCTATGGCTACACCTTC.

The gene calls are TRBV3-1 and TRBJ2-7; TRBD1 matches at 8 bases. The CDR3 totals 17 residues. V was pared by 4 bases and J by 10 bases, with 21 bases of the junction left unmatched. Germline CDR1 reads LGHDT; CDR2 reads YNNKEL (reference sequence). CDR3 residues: CASSPSRRQGARGSQYF. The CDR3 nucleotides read TGTGCCAGCAGCCCCTCCCGACGGCAGGGGGCCAGAGGCAGTCAGTACTTC.

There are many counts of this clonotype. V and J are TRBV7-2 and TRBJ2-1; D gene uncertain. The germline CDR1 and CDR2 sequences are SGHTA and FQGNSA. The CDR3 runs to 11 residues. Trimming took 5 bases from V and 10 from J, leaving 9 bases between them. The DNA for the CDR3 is TGTGCCAGCAGCCCCAATTGGGAGCAGTTCTTC. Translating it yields CASSPNWEQFF.

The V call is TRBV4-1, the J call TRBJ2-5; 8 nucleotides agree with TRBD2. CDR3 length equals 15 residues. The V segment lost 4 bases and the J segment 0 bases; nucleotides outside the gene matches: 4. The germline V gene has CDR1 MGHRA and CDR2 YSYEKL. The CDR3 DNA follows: TGCGCCAGCAGCCCGTCACTAGCGGACCAAGAGACCCAGTACTTC. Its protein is CASSPSLADQETQYF.

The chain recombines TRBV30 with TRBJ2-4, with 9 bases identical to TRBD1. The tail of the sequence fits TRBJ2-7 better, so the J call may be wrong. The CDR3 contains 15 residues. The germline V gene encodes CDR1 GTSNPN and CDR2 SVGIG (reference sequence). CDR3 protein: CAWSVGQGSRYEQYF. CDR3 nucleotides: TGTGCCTGGAGTGTGGGACAGGGAAGTCGCTACGAGCAGTACTTC.

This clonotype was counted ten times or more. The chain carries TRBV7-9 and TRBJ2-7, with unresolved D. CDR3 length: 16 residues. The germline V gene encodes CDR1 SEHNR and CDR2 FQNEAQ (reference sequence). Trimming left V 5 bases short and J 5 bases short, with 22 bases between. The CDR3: CASSSTPGRVADEQYF. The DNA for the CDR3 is TGTGCCAGCAGCAGCACCCCCGGACGGGTCGCGGACGAGCAGTACTTC. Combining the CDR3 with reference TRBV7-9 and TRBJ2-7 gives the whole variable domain DTGVSQNPRHKITKRGQNVTFRCDPISEHNRLYWYRQTLGQGPEFLTYFQNEAQLEKSRLLSDRFSAERPKGSFSTLEIQRTEQGDSAMYLCASSSTPGRVADEQYFGPGTRLTVT.

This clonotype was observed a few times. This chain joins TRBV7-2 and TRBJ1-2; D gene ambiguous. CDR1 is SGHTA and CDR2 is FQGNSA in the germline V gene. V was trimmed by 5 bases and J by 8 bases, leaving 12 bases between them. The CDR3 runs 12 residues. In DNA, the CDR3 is TGTGCCAGCAGCCCCCGCAACTCGGGCTACACCTTC. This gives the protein CASSPRNSGYTF.

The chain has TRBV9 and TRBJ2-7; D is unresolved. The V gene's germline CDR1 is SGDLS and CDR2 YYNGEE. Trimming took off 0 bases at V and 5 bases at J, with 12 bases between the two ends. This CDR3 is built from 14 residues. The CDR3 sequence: CASSVDDLVDEQYF. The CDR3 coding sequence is TGTGCCAGCAGCGTAGACGATCTGGTGGACGAGCAGTACTTC.